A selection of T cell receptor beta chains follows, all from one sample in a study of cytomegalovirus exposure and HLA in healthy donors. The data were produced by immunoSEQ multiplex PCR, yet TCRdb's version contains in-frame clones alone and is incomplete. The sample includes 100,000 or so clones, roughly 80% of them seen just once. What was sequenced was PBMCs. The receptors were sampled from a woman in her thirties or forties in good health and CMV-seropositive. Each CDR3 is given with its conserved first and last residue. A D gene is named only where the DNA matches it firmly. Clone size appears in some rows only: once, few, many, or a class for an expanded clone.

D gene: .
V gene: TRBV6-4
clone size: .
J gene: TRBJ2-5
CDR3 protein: CASSGFVAKETQYF
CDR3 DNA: TGTGCCAGCAGTGGTTTCGTGGCAAAAGAGACCCAGTACTTC

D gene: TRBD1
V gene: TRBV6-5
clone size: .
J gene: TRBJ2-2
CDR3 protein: CASSYGQGDHGELFF
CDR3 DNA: TGTGCCAGCAGTTACGGACAGGGGGATCACGGGGAGCTGTTTTTT

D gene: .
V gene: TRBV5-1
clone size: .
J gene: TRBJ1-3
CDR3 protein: CASSLDRSSGTTIYF
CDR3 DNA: TGCGCCAGCAGCTTGGACAGGTCCTCTGGAACCACCATATATTTT

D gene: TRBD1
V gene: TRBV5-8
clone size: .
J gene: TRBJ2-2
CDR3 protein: CASSLARGLGGTTGELFF
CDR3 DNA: TGTGCCAGCAGCTTGGCCAGGGGGTTAGGTGGTACGACCGGGGAGCTGTTTTTT

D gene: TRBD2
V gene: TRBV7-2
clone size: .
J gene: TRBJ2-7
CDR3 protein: CASSSAERGVYEQYF
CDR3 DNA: TGTGCCAGCAGCTCCGCGGAGCGGGGCGTCTACGAGCAGTACTTC

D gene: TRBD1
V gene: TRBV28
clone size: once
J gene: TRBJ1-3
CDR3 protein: CATSDREDTIYF
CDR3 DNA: TGTGCCACCTCGGACAGGGAGGACACCATATATTTT

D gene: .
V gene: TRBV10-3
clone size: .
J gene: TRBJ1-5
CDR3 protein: CAISESAGNPQHF
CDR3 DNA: TGTGCCATCAGTGAGTCGGCAGGGAATCCCCAGCATTTT

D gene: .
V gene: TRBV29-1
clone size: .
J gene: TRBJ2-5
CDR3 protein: CSVASQGETQYF
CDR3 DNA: TGCAGCGTTGCTTCTCAGGGAGAGACCCAGTACTTC

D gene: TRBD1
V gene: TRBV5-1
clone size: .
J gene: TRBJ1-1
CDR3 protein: CASSLDAGGTEAFF
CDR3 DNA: TGCGCCAGCAGCTTGGATGCAGGGGGCACTGAAGCTTTCTTT

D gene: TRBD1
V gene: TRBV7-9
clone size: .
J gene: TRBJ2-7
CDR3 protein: CASSAPTTGGGREQYF
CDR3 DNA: TGTGCCAGCAGCGCACCTACGACAGGGGGCGGGCGCGAGCAGTACTTC

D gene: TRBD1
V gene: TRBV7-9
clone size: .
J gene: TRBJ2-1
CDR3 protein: CASSLGQGAYSYNEQFF
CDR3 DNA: TGTGCCAGCAGCTTAGGACAGGGGGCGTACTCCTACAATGAGCAGTTCTTC

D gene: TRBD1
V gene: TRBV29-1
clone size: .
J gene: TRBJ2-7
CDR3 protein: CSVDLTGTNEQYF
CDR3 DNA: TGCAGCGTTGACCTGACAGGGACCAACGAGCAGTACTTC

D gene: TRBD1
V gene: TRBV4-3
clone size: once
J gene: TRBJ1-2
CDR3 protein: CASSQAGTGGYGYTF
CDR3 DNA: TGCGCCAGCAGCCAAGCCGGGACAGGGGGGTATGGCTACACCTTC